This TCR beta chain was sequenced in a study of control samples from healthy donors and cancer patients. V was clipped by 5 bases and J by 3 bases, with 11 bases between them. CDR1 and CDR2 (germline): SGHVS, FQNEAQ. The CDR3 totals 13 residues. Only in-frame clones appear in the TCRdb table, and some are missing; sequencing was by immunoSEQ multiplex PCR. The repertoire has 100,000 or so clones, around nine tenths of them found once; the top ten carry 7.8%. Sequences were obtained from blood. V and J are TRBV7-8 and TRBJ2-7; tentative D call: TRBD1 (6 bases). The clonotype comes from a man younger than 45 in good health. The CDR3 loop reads CASSVDRDYEQYF. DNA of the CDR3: TGTGCCAGCAGCGTGGACAGAGACTACGAGCAGTACTTC.